This T cell receptor (beta chain) was identified during a study of T cell repertoires in cytomegalovirus infection. About the research overall: CMV infection together with matching HLA type was indicated by public TCR beta signatures.

The germline gives CDR1 SGHTA, CDR2 FQGNSA. V was shortened by 1 base and J by 11 bases, with 9 bases between the two germline ends. The CDR3 covers 13 residues. Study results and caveats: The ex vivo response showed dominance by HLA-C-restricted CMV-specific TCR beta clonotypes.

This clonotype has just a few counts. Antigen unknown. TCRdb reanalysed the reads using MiXCR and keeps one entry per CDR3 protein. In the table there are about 570,000 distinct CDR3 sequences, approximately 40% of which are singletons. V usage is TRBV7-2 and J usage is TRBJ1-6; D is ambiguous. This specimen consisted of cultured PBMCs, obtained from culture after CMV antigen stimulation. The sequence came from a human donor in good health (CMV status not recorded). Some clones in this sample may be carry-over from other donors' samples. The CDR3 coding sequence is TGTGCCAGCAGCTTAGTCCCGGGCGCACCCCTCCACTTT. It codes for CASSLVPGAPLHF.